What follows are 3 T cell receptor beta chains derived from one specimen sequenced in a study of metastatic and nonmetastatic thyroid tumors. TCRdb re-called the PCR reads via MiXCR. The sample comprises roughly 55,000 clones, 15% to 20% of which are singletons, and roughly 10% rests with the top ten. All patients were untreated before thyroid surgery. The sample comprised blood. The receptors come from a male donor with papillary thyroid cancer or a benign thyroid nodule (not recorded which). Some clones in this sample may be carry-over from other donors' samples.

This clone appeared many times. The CDR3 sequence is CASSPFGQFYNSPLHF. As DNA, the CDR3 is TGTGCCAGCAGCCCTTTCGGACAGTTCTATAATTCACCCCTCCACTTT. J is TRBJ1-6 and V is TRBV3-1; maybe TRBD1 (6 bases). Trimming stripped 4 bases from V and 3 bases from J, with 13 bases between. Germline assignment: CDR1 LGHDT and CDR2 YNNKEL (reference sequence). The CDR3 has 16 amino acids.

This clone was recorded many times. The gene calls are TRBV24-1 and TRBJ2-1; D may be TRBD2 (5 bases). This CDR3 spans 16 amino acids. The V end was cut by 1 base, the J end by 4 bases, with 13 bases between. CDR1 KGHDR and CDR2 SFDVKD come from the germline V gene. The CDR3 loop is CATSDFPGNGYNEQFF. In DNA, the CDR3 is TGTGCCACCAGTGATTTCCCGGGAAATGGGTACAATGAGCAGTTCTTC.

By sample share, this clone is medium-sized. The chain has TRBV6-1 and TRBJ1-2; D possibly corresponds to TRBD1 (6 bases). V was pared by 6 bases and J by 1 base, with 12 bases between. Germline loops: CDR1 MNHNS, CDR2 SASEGT. The CDR3 consists of 14 residues. The CDR3 sequence is CASRFGGINYGYTF. The CDR3, as DNA: TGTGCCAGCAGGTTTGGGGGCATTAACTATGGCTACACCTTC.